This T cell receptor (beta chain) originates from a study of T cell clonotyping in hematopoietic cell transplantation. Study-level findings and limits: At the given depth, recipient repertoires were over 95% de novo clonotypes.

The method was immunoSEQ multiplex PCR; TCRdb's version includes in-frame clones alone and lacks a portion of them. The table lists 15,000 to 20,000 clones, approximately 60% of them singletons, with over 9.5% in the top ten. This CDR3 is 16 amino acids long. Germline CDR1 reads SGHVS; CDR2 reads FNYEAQ. Losses at the gene ends were 3 bases for V and 5 bases for J; bases not matched to a gene: 8. On this clone itself: The antigen is not known.

The rearrangement uses TRBV7-6 and TRBJ2-7, with TRBD2 matching 12 bases. Sequenced material: PBMCs, taken 30 days after allogeneic stem cell transplant. This receptor was obtained from a male patient between 50 and 60 years old who had an allogeneic stem cell transplant from an unrelated donor, so T cells may come from the graft donor. Some clones in this sample may be carry-over from other donors' samples. DNA of the CDR3: TGTGCCAGCAGCTTGACTAGCGGGAGATCAGTCCACGAGCAGTACTTC. Residues: CASSLTSGRSVHEQYF.